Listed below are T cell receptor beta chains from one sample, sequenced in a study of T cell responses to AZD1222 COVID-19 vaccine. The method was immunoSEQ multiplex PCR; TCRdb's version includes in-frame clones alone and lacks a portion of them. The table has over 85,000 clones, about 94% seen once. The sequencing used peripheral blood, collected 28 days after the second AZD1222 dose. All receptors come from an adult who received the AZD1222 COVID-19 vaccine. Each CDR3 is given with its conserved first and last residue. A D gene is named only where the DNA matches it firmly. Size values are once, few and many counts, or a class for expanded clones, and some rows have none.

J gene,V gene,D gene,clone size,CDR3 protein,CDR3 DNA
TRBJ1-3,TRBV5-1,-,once,CASSGDQGSGNTIYF,TGCGCCAGCAGCGGAGATCAGGGTTCAGGAAACACCATATATTTT
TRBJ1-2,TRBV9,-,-,CASSVASEGIYGYTF,TGTGCCAGCAGCGTAGCTTCAGAAGGAATCTATGGCTACACCTTC
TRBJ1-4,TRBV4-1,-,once,CASSQLTATNEKLFF,TGCGCCAGCAGCCAATTGACAGCAACTAATGAAAAACTGTTTTTT
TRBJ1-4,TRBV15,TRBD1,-,CATSRVGTGNEKLFF,TGTGCCACCAGCAGAGTAGGGACAGGGAATGAAAAACTGTTTTTT
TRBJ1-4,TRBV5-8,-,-,CASSPRPRATNEKLFF,TGTGCCAGCAGCCCGCGACCCCGGGCAACTAATGAAAAACTGTTTTTT
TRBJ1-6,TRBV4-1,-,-,CASSQVRGGYLEFYNSPLHF,TGCGCCAGCAGCCAAGTGAGGGGAGGCTACTTGGAGTTCTATAATTCACCCCTCCACTTT
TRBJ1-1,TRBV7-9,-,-,CASSLYQNRERTEAFF,TGTGCCAGCAGCTTATATCAGAATCGGGAGCGCACTGAAGCTTTCTTT
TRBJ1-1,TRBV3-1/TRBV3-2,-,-,CASSQVSLNTEAFF,TGTGCCAGCAGCCAGGTGAGCTTGAACACTGAAGCTTTCTTT
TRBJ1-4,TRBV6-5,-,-,CASSPDGATNEKLFF,TGTGCCAGCAGTCCAGACGGTGCAACTAATGAAAAACTGTTTTTT
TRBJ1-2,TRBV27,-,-,CASSFSGAYGYTF,TGTGCCAGCAGTTTCTCCGGTGCTTATGGCTACACCTTC
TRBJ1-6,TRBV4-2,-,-,CASSQVGGRSISPLHF,TGTGCCAGCAGCCAAGTTGGCGGGAGGAGTATTTCACCCCTCCACTTT
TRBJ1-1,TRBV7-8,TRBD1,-,CASSYTGATGAFF,TGTGCCAGCAGCTACACAGGGGCTACTGGAGCTTTCTTT
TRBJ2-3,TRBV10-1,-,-,CASSCRDHCTDTQYF,TGCGCCAGCAGTTGCCGGGACCATTGCACAGATACGCAGTATTTT
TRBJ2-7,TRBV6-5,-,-,CASSYSRWGGSYEQYF,TGTGCCAGCAGTTACTCGAGATGGGGCGGTTCCTACGAGCAGTACTTC
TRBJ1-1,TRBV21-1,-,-,CASSNCGGGTEAFF,TGTGCCAGCAGCAATTGCGGGGGCGGCACTGAAGCTTTCTTT
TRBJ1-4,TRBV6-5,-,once,CASSPRGAEEKLFF,TGTGCCAGCAGTCCTCGTGGAGCAGAGGAAAAACTGTTTTTT
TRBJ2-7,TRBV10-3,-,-,CAIKTSGSVVHEQYF,TGTGCCATCAAGACGAGCGGGTCGGTGGTGCACGAGCAGTACTTC
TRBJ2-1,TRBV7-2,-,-,CASLRRVSYNEQFF,TGTGCCAGCCTACGTCGGGTTTCCTACAATGAGCAGTTCTTC
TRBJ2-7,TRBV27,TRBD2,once,CASSIRGETGTSGIWPSYEQYF,TGTGCCAGCAGTATTCGCGGGGAGACCGGGACTAGCGGCATTTGGCCCTCCTACGAGCAGTACTTC
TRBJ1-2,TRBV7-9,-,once,CASSFSYGYTF,TGTGCCAGCAGCTTTTCCTATGGCTACACCTTC
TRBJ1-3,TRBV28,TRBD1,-,CATTGAARGNTIYF,TGTGCCACCACAGGGGCGGCCCGCGGAAACACCATATATTTT
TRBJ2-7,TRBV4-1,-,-,CASSLGPTTAYEQYF,TGCGCCAGCAGCCTTGGACCCACGACAGCCTACGAGCAGTACTTC
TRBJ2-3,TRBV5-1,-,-,CASSLQGIGTDTQYF,TGCGCCAGCAGCTTACAGGGAATCGGCACAGATACGCAGTATTTT
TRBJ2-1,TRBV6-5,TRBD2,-,CAARAGVYNEQFF,TGTGCCGCCCGGGCGGGGGTCTACAATGAGCAGTTCTTC
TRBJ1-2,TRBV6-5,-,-,CASSYSGRNYGYTF,TGTGCCAGCAGTTACTCTGGCAGGAACTATGGCTACACCTTC
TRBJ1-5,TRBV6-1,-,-,CASSELRGPSNQPQHF,TGTGCCAGCAGTGAACTTCGGGGCCCAAGCAATCAGCCCCAGCATTTT
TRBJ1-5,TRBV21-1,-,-,CASSKAWAGKDNQPQHF,TGTGCCAGCAGCAAAGCATGGGCAGGGAAAGACAATCAGCCCCAGCATTTT
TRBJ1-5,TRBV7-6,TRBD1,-,CASSSGTGTNQPQHF,TGTGCCAGCAGCTCAGGGACAGGGACTAATCAGCCCCAGCATTTT
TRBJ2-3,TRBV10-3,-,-,CAIRGSRGATDTQYF,TGTGCCATCAGGGGCTCCCGAGGGGCCACAGATACGCAGTATTTT
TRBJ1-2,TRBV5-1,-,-,CASSFGQVGGYTF,TGCGCCAGCAGCTTCGGGCAGGTTGGTGGCTACACCTTC
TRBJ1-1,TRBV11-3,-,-,CASSLTGTVNTEAFF,TGTGCCAGCAGCTTAACCGGGACGGTGAACACTGAAGCTTTCTTT
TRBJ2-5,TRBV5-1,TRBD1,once,CASSPTGLNQETQYF,TGCGCCAGCAGCCCGACAGGGCTAAACCAAGAGACCCAGTACTTC
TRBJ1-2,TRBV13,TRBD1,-,CASSLSLYNRGQGAPRGYGYTF,TGTGCCAGCAGCTTATCGTTATATAATCGGGGACAGGGGGCCCCACGGGGCTATGGCTACACCTTC
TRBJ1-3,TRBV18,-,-,CASSPVFGGVSSGNTIYF,TGTGCCAGCTCCCCCGTTTTCGGGGGTGTTAGCTCTGGAAACACCATATATTTT
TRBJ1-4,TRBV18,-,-,CASSPQGDPNEKLFF,TGTGCCAGCTCACCACAGGGGGATCCGAATGAAAAACTGTTTTTT
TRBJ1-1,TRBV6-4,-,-,CASRVQGGGTEAFF,TGTGCCAGCAGGGTACAGGGTGGGGGGACTGAAGCTTTCTTT
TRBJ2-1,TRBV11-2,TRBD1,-,CASSTRTGGSYNEQFF,TGTGCCAGCAGCACAAGGACAGGAGGCTCCTACAATGAGCAGTTCTTC
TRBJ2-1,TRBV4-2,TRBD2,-,CASSQGTSGKGEQFF,TGTGCCAGCAGCCAAGGGACTAGCGGGAAGGGTGAGCAGTTCTTC
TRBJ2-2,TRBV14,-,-,CASSQDVRTGELFF,TGTGCCAGCAGCCAAGATGTGAGGACCGGGGAGCTGTTTTTT
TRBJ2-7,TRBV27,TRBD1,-,CASSPLLGDSPYEQYF,TGTGCCAGCAGTCCCCTCTTAGGGGACAGTCCTTACGAGCAGTACTTC
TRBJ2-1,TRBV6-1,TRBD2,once,CASSDAGIAGEYNEQFF,TGTGCCAGCAGTGATGCCGGGATAGCGGGAGAATACAATGAGCAGTTCTTC
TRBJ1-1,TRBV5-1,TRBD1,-,CASSLGQGASAFF,TGCGCCAGCAGTTTGGGACAGGGGGCATCAGCTTTCTTT